Listed here is a single T cell receptor (beta chain). The data originate from a study of blood T cell repertoires in COVID-19. Study at large: PBMCs, B-cell-depleted T cells, or T cells were the source of the cDNA or gDNA that made up the material.

Sequenced by immunoSEQ multiplex PCR; TCRdb stores in-frame clones only, minus some. Of 60,000 to 85,000 clones detected, about 84% appear once; the ten largest clones hold roughly 16%. Germline V CDR1 and CDR2: SNHLY, FYNNEI. The J segment lost 2 bases and the V segment lost 4 bases, leaving 14 bases of the junction unmatched. CDR3 length: 18 amino acids. This TCR was recovered from a human donor in a cohort sampled during active COVID-19. The chain combines TRBV2 with TRBJ2-3, with 8 nucleotides matching TRBD2. The specimen was peripheral blood. The CDR3 region is CASSVGPTSGAPTDTQYF. The CDR3 nucleotides are TGTGCCAGCAGTGTGGGTCCTACTAGCGGAGCCCCCACAGATACGCAGTATTTT.